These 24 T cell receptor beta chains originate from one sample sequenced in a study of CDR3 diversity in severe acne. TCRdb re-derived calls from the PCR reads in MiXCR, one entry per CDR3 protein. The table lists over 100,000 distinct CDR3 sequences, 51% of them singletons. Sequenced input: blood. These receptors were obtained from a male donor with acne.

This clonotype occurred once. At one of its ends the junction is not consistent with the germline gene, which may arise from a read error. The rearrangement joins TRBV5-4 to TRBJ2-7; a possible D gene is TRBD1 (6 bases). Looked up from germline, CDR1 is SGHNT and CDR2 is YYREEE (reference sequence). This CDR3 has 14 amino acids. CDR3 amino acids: CASSQGLSGVEQYF. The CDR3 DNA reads TGCGCCAGCAGCCAAGGTCTATCAGGGGTCGAGCAGTACTTC.

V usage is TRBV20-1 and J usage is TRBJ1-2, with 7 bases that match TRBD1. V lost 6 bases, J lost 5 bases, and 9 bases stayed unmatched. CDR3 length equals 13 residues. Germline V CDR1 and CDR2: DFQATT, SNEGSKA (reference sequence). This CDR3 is CSALTGTDYGYTF. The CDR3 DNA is TGCAGTGCCCTAACCGGGACAGATTATGGCTACACCTTC.

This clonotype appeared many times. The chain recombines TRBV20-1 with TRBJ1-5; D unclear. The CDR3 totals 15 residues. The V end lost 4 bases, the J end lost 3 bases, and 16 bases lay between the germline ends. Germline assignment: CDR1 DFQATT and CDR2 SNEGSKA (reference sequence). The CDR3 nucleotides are TGCAGTGCTAACAAGGGAGATCCGTACAATCAGCCCCAGCATTTT. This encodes CSANKGDPYNQPQHF.

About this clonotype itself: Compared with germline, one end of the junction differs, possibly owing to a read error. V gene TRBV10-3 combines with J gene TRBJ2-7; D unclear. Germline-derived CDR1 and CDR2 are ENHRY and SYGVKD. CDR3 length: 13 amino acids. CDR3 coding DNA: TGTGCCAGCAGTTTAGCAGGAACCTACGAGCAGTACTTC. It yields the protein CASSLAGTYEQYF.

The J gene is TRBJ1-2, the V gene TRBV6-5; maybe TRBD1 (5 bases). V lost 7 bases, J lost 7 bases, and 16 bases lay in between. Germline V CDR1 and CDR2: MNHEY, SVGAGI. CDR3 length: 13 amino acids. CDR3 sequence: CASTPGRISGYTF. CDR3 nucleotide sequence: TGTGCCAGCACCCCAGGGAGGATCTCTGGCTACACCTTC.

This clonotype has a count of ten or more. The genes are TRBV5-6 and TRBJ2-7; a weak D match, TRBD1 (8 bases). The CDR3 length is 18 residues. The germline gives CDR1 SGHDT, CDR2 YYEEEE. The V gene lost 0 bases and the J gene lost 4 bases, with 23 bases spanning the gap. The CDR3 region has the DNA TGTGCCAGCAGCTTGGCTGGACAGGGAGCAGCGGGAAGATACGAGCAGTACGTC. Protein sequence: CASSLAGQGAAGRYEQYV.

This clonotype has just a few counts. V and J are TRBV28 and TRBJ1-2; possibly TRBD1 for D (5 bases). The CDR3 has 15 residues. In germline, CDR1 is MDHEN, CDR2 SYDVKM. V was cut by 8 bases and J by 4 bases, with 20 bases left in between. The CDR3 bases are TGTGCCAGCGGTGGGGCGGGCTGGGCGTCCTATGGCTACACCTTC. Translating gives CASGGAGWASYGYTF.

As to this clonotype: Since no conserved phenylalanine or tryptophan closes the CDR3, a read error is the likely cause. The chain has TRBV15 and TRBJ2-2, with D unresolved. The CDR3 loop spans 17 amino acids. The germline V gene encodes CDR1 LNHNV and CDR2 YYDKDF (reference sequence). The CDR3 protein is CATSSDQENTNTGELFS. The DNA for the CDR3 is TGCGCCACCAGCAGCGACCAGGAAAACACGAACACCGGGGAGCTGTTTTCT.

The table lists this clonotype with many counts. The CDR3 DNA is TGCAGTGCTAGAGAGGACGTCCAAGGTCGAGGCTACACCTTC. Translation: CSAREDVQGRGYTF. The chain is built from TRBV20-1 and TRBJ1-2; the D is unclear. This CDR3 is built from 14 residues. V was pared by 0 bases and J by 8 bases, with 16 bases between. Per germline, CDR1 DFQATT and CDR2 SNEGSKA (reference sequence).

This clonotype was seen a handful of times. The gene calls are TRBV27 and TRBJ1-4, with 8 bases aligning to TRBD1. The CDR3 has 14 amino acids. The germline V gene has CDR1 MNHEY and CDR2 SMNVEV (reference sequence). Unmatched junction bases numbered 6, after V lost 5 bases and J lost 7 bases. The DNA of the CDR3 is TGTGCCAGCAGTCCAGGGGGCAGGGGTGAAAAACTGTTTTTT. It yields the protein CASSPGGRGEKLFF. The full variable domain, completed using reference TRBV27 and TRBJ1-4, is EAQVTQNPRYLITVTGKKLTVTCSQNMNHEYMSWYRQDPGLGLRQIYYSMNVEVTDKGDVPEGYKVSRKEKRNFPLILESPSPNQTSLYFCASSPGGRGEKLFFGSGTQLSVL.

CDR3 sequence (DNA): TGTGCCACCAGCAGAGACTTAGGGTCCTATAATTCACCCCTCCACTTT. Its protein product is CATSRDLGSYNSPLHF. This chain uses TRBV15 with TRBJ1-6; D ambiguous. CDR1 is LNHNV and CDR2 is YYDKDF in the germline V gene (reference sequence). The V gene lost 0 bases and the J gene lost 1 base, with 7 bases spanning the gap. The CDR3 runs 16 residues.

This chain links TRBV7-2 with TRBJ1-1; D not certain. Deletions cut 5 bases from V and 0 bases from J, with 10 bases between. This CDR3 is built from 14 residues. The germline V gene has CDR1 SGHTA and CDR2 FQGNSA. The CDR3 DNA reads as TGTGCCAGCAGCCCGGGGATCCTGAACACTGAAGCTTTCTTT. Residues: CASSPGILNTEAFF.

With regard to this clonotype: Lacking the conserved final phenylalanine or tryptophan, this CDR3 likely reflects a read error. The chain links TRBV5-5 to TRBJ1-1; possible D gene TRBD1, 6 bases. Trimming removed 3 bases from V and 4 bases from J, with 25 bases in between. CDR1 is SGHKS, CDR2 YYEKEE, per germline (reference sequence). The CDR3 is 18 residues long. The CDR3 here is CASSSQLGGGRGSTEAFC. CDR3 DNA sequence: TGTGCCAGCAGCTCCCAATTAGGTGGCGGCAGGGGAAGCACTGAAGCTTTCTGT.

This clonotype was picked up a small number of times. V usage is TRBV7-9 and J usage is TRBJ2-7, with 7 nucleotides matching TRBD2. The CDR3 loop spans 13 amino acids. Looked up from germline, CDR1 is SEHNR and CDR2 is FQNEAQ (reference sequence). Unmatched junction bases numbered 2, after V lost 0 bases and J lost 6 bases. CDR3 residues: CASSLAPGGEQYF. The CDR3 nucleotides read TGTGCCAGCAGCTTAGCGCCGGGGGGCGAGCAGTACTTC.

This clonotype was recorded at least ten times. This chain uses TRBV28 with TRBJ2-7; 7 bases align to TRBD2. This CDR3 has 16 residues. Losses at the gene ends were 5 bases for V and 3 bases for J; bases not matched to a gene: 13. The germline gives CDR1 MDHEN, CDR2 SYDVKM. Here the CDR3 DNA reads TGTGCCAGCAGTAAGCGGGACCTACTTTCCCTCTACGAGCAGTACTTC. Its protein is CASSKRDLLSLYEQYF. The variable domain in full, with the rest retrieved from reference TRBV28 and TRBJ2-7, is DVKVTQSSRYLVKRTGEKVFLECVQDMDHENMFWYRQDPGLGLRLIYFSYDVKMKEKGDIPEGYSVSREKKERFSLILESASTNQTSMYLCASSKRDLLSLYEQYFGPGTRLTVT.

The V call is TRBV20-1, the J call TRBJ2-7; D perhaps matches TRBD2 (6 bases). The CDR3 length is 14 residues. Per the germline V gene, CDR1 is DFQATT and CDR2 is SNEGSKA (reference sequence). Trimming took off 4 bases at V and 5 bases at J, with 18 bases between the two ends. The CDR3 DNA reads TGCAGTGCTAATCGGCGGGACTCCCTGGACGAGCAGTACTTC. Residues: CSANRRDSLDEQYF.

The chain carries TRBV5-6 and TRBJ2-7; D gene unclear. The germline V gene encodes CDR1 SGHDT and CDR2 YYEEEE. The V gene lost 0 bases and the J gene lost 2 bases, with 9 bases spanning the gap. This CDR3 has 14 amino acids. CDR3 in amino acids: CASSLGSQTYEQYF. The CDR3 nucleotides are TGTGCCAGCAGCTTGGGAAGTCAAACCTACGAGCAGTACTTC.

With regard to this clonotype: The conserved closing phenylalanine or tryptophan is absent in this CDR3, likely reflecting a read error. The CDR3 protein is CASSLGDRQPQHS. The DNA of the CDR3 is TGTGCTAGCAGCTTAGGGGACAGACAGCCCCAGCATTCT. V and J are TRBV7-6 and TRBJ1-5; 7 bases agree with TRBD1. CDR3 length equals 13 residues. Per the germline V gene, CDR1 is SGHVS and CDR2 is FNYEAQ.

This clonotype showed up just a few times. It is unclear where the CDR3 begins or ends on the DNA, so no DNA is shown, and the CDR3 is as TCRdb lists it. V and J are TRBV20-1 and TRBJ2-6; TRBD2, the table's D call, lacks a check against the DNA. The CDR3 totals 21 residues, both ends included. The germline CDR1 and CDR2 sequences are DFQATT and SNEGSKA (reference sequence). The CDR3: CSAISSSSPLHFGNGTNVLTF.

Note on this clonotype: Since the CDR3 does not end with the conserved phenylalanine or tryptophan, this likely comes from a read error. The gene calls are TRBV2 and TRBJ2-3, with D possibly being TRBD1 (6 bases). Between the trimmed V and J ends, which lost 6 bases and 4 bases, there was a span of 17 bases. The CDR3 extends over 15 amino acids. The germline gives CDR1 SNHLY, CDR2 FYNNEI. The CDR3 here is CASSESGTYSDTQYS. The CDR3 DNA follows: TGTGCCAGCAGCGAGTCCGGGACATATTCAGATACGCAGTATTCT.

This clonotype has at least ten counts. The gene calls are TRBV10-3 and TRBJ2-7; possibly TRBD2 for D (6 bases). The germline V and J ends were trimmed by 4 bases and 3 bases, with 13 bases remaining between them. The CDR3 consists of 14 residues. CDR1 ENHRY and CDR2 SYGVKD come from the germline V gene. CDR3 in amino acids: CAISARGLNYEQYV. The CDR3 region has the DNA TGTGCCATCAGTGCCCGGGGACTTAACTACGAGCAGTACGTC.

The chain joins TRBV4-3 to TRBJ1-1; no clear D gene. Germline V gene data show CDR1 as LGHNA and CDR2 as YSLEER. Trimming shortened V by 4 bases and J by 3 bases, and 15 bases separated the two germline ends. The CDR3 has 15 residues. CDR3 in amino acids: CASSPRHNAYTEAFF. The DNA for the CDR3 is TGCGCCAGCAGCCCTAGGCACAATGCATACACTGAAGCTTTCTTT.

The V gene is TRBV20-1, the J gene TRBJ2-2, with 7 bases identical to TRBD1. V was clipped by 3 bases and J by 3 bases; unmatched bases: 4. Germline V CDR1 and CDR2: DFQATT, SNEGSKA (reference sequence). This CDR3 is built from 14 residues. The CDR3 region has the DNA TGCAGTGCTAGGACCGACAGGGACACCGGGGAGCTGTTTTTT. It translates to CSARTDRDTGELFF.

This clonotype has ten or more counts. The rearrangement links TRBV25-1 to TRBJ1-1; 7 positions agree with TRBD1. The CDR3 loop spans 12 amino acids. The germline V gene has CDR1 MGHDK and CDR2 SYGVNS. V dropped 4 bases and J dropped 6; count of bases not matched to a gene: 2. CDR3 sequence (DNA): TGTGCCAGCAGTGGCGGGACAGCTGAAGCTTTCTTT. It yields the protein CASSGGTAEAFF.